This T cell receptor (beta chain) was captured by sequencing in a study of blood T cells in healthy people across ages. Per germline, CDR1 MNHEY and CDR2 SVGAGI. This CDR3 has 13 residues. Losses at the gene ends were 8 bases for V and 4 bases for J; bases not matched to a gene: 7. The table lists this clonotype with a few counts. A second PCR, run for about 6 to 11 cycles, used a sample-barcoded 5' primer plus a J-beta primer mix. Via MiXCR, TCRdb re-called the 5' RACE reads, giving one row per CDR3 protein. Here the sample spans 800,000 or so distinct CDR3 sequences, around 68% being singletons. Sequences were obtained from blood. This sequence joins TRBV6-5 and TRBJ1-2; 7 bases agree with TRBD1. This sequence originates from a man in his thirties or forties in good health. The CDR3 region is CASGTVSFYGYTF. CDR3 coding DNA: TGTGCCAGCGGGACAGTTTCATTCTATGGCTACACCTTC.